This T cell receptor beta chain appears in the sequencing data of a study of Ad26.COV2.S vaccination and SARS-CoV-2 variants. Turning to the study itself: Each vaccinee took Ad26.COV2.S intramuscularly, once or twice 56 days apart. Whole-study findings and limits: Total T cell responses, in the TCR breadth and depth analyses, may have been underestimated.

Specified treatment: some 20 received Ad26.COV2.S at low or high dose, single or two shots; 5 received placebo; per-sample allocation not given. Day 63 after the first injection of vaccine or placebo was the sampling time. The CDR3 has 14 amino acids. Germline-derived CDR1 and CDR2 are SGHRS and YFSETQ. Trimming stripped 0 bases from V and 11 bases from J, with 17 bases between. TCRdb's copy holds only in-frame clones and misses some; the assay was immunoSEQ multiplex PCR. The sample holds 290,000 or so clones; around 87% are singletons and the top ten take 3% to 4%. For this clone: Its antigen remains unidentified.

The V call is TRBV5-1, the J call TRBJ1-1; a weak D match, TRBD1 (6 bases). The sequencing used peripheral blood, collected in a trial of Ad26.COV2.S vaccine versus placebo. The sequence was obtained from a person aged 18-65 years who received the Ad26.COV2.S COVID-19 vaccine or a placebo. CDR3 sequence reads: CASSLVGAPLSAFF. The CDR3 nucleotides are TGCGCCAGCAGCTTGGTGGGGGCCCCTCTTTCTGCTTTCTTT.